Each of the 21 T cell receptor beta chains below was sequenced from the same sample in a study of blood T cell repertoires in COVID-19. Data came from immunoSEQ multiplex PCR; TCRdb stores just in-frame clones and leaves some out. The sample gives about 120,000 clones, 85% of which show up once; roughly a quarter is in the top ten. The sequencing input was peripheral blood. These receptors originate from a woman at least 80 years old with acute or convalescent COVID-19.

This sequence joins TRBV2 and TRBJ1-5; D is undetermined. Germline V gene data show CDR1 as SNHLY and CDR2 as FYNNEI. The ends were cut back, 3 bases at V and 1 base at J, with 7 bases in the middle. This CDR3 region has 14 residues. The CDR3 is CASSEIGSNQPQHF. The CDR3 DNA reads TGTGCCAGCAGTGAGATCGGGAGCAATCAGCCCCAGCATTTT.

The CDR3 is CASSSMNTEAFF. CDR3 DNA sequence: TGTGCCAGCAGCTCTATGAACACTGAAGCTTTCTTT. This chain links TRBV7-2 with TRBJ1-1; unclear D gene. This CDR3 comprises 12 residues. CDR1 SGHTA and CDR2 FQGNSA come from the germline V gene. The ends were cut back, 4 bases at V and 0 bases at J, with 3 bases in the middle.

The chain employs TRBV11-3 and TRBJ2-5, with 10 bases that match TRBD1. The J segment lost 3 bases and the V segment lost 4 bases, leaving 8 bases of the junction unmatched. This CDR3 has 16 amino acids. CDR1 is SGHNT and CDR2 is YENEEA in the germline V gene. Here the CDR3 reads CASSSWTGGKEETQYF. Here the CDR3 DNA reads TGTGCCAGCAGCTCATGGACAGGGGGGAAGGAAGAGACCCAGTACTTC.

J is TRBJ1-2 and V is TRBV5-4; D gene ambiguous. The germline V gene has CDR1 SGHNT and CDR2 YYREEE (reference sequence). This CDR3 has 14 residues. V lost 2 bases and J lost 5, with 13 bases in between. CDR3: CASSLERPQYGYTF. CDR3 bases: TGTGCCAGCAGCTTAGAGAGGCCCCAGTATGGCTACACCTTC. Drawing the rest from reference TRBV5-4 and TRBJ1-2, the complete variable domain is ETGVTQSPTHLIKTRGQQVTLRCSSQSGHNTVSWYQQALGQGPQFIFQYYREEENGRGNFPPRFSGLQFPNYSSELNVNALELDDSALYLCASSLERPQYGYTFGSGTRLTVV.

The CDR3 bases are TGCGCCAGCGGTCCCGGGACAGGGGATGGCTACACCTTC. Its translation: CASGPGTGDGYTF. The chain has TRBV5-1 and TRBJ1-2, with 10 bases fitting TRBD1. The CDR3 spans 13 residues. The germline CDR1 and CDR2 sequences are SGHRS and YFSETQ. V shed 7 bases and J 6 bases; nucleotides not matched to a gene: 6.

As regards this clone: Mismatch with germline at one junction end may stem from a read error. The chain has TRBV30 and TRBJ1-5, with 7 bases matching TRBD1. CDR3 length: 18 residues. Germline V gene sequence: CDR1 GTSNPN, CDR2 SVGIG (reference sequence). The CDR3 DNA is TGTGCCGGGAGACAGGGTAAGGGGATACGGGCTAGCAATCAGCCCCAGCATTTT. Its translation is CAGRQGKGIRASNQPQHF. Filled out from reference TRBV30 and TRBJ1-5, the complete variable domain reads SQTIHQWPATLVQPVGSPLSLECTVEGTSNPNLYWYRQAAGRGLQLLFYSVGIGQISSEVPQNLSASRPQDRQFILSSKKLLLSDSGFYLCAGRQGKGIRASNQPQHFGDGTRLSIL.

The chain has TRBV5-1 and TRBJ1-2; D not resolved. The ends were cut back, 4 bases at V and 0 bases at J, with 7 bases in the middle. Germline-derived CDR1 and CDR2 are SGHRS and YFSETQ. The CDR3 runs 13 residues. CDR3 nucleotides: TGCGCCAGCAGCCCCCCTACTAACTATGGCTACACCTTC. As protein: CASSPPTNYGYTF.

The chain combines TRBV28 with TRBJ1-5, with TRBD1 matching over 9 bases. After removal of 5 bases from V and 2 bases from J, the junction contained 7 bases not matched to a gene. This CDR3 spans 16 amino acids. Germline V CDR1 and CDR2: MDHEN, SYDVKM. In DNA form, the CDR3 reads TGTGCCAGCAGTCCCGCCCGGACAGGGGGCAATCAGCCCCAGCATTTT. Its protein product is CASSPARTGGNQPQHF.

The CDR3 coding sequence is TGCGCCAGCAGCCAAGAAGGGAGATCGGGGGTTCGAAACACCATATATTTT. This sequence encodes CASSQEGRSGVRNTIYF. V and J are TRBV4-1 and TRBJ1-3; the D gene is possibly TRBD1 (5 bases). The V end lost 0 bases, the J end lost 5 bases, and 17 bases lay between the germline ends. This CDR3 region has 17 residues. Per the germline V gene, CDR1 is MGHRA and CDR2 is YSYEKL.

This rearrangement joins TRBV5-6 to TRBJ1-3; D may be TRBD1 (5 bases). The CDR3 totals 15 residues. Germline V gives CDR1 SGHDT, CDR2 YYEEEE. V gave up 4 bases and J gave up 4 bases, with 15 bases separating them. This CDR3 is CASSPRGGDGNTIYF. CDR3 sequence (DNA): TGTGCCAGCAGCCCCCGTGGGGGGGACGGAAACACCATATATTTT.

CDR3 coding DNA: TGTGCCAGCACCCCTTTGGGGGGATCGGGGAATTCACCCCTCCACTTT. It specifies CASTPLGGSGNSPLHF. The genes are TRBV6-2 or TRBV6-3 and TRBJ1-6; D is possibly TRBD1 (5 bases). V shed 7 bases and J shed 7 bases, with 20 bases lying between them. The CDR3 is 16 amino acids. Germline V gene lookup returns CDR1 MNHEY and CDR2 SVGEGT.

V is TRBV15 and J is TRBJ1-1, with D possibly being TRBD1 (5 bases). The CDR3 runs to 15 residues. Trimming took 0 bases from V and 1 from J, leaving 9 bases between them. Germline CDR1 and CDR2: LNHNV and YYDKDF (reference sequence). The CDR3, as DNA: TGTGCCACCAGCAGAGATAGGCAGGGGAACACTGAAGCTTTCTTT. Amino acids: CATSRDRQGNTEAFF.

This rearrangement joins TRBV29-1 to TRBJ1-1; D call uncertain. This CDR3 has 12 amino acids. The V and J ends lost 5 bases and 7 bases respectively, with 14 bases between them. Per germline, CDR1 SQVTM and CDR2 ANQGSEA. The CDR3 DNA sequence: TGCAGCGTTAGAGGTGTTACTATTGAAGCTTTCTTT. Translated: CSVRGVTIEAFF.

The V gene is TRBV3-1 (or the pseudogene TRBV3-2), the J gene TRBJ1-1, with unresolved D. CDR1 is LGHDT and CDR2 is YNNKEL in the germline V gene (reference sequence). The CDR3 consists of 14 residues. V lost 4 bases to trimming and J lost 2 bases, with 11 bases between them. CDR3 protein: CASSRLTGNTEAFF. The CDR3, as DNA: TGTGCCAGCAGCCGATTAACCGGTAACACTGAAGCTTTCTTT.

There are a few counts of this clone. This CDR3 reads CASSLQDREAFF. CDR3 in DNA: TGTGCCAGCAGTTTACAAGACAGAGAAGCTTTCTTT. The chain couples TRBV28 to TRBJ1-1; a possible D gene is TRBD1 (5 bases). This CDR3 contains 12 residues. The germline V gene encodes CDR1 MDHEN and CDR2 SYDVKM. V lost 2 bases, J lost 8 bases, and 9 bases lay in between. Looking up the rest from reference TRBV28 and TRBJ1-1 gives the full variable domain: DVKVTQSSRYLVKRTGEKVFLECVQDMDHENMFWYRQDPGLGLRLIYFSYDVKMKEKGDIPEGYSVSREKKERFSLILESASTNQTSMYLCASSLQDREAFFGQGTRLTVV.

The chain couples TRBV27 to TRBJ2-1; 8 bases fit TRBD2. The germline gives CDR1 MNHEY, CDR2 SMNVEV (reference sequence). V trimming: 2 bases; J trimming: 7 bases; junction bases outside the gene matches: 16. This CDR3 has 18 amino acids. The CDR3 DNA follows: TGTGCCAGCAGTTTAACGGCGGATCGGCTAGCGGGTGGAAATGAGCAGTTCTTC. Translated: CASSLTADRLAGGNEQFF.

This clone was recorded only once. The chain recombines TRBV28 with TRBJ1-5; 7 nucleotides line up with TRBD1. Germline values: CDR1 MDHEN, CDR2 SYDVKM. CDR3 length: 14 amino acids. With 8 bases clipped from V and 9 bases from J, the junction kept 13 bases outside the gene matches. In DNA form, the CDR3 reads TGTGCCAGCCGCAAGCTCAGGGGGGCCGGGCCCCAGCATTTT. This gives the protein CASRKLRGAGPQHF. Looking up the rest from reference TRBV28 and TRBJ1-5 gives the full variable domain: DVKVTQSSRYLVKRTGEKVFLECVQDMDHENMFWYRQDPGLGLRLIYFSYDVKMKEKGDIPEGYSVSREKKERFSLILESASTNQTSMYLCASRKLRGAGPQHFGDGTRLSIL.

The chain is built from TRBV7-9 and TRBJ1-1; TRBD1 might be the D (5 bases). The CDR3 covers 16 residues. With 5 bases removed from V and 2 bases from J, the gap between germline ends came to 18 bases. Per the germline V gene, CDR1 is SEHNR and CDR2 is FQNEAQ (reference sequence). DNA for the CDR3: TGTGCCAGCAGCGTATGGCGGGGGTTGACTAACACTGAAGCTTTCTTT. This gives the protein CASSVWRGLTNTEAFF. The variable domain in full, completed from reference TRBV7-9 and TRBJ1-1, reads DTGVSQNPRHKITKRGQNVTFRCDPISEHNRLYWYRQTLGQGPEFLTYFQNEAQLEKSRLLSDRFSAERPKGSFSTLEIQRTEQGDSAMYLCASSVWRGLTNTEAFFGQGTRLTVV.

The V and J genes are TRBV24-1 and TRBJ1-3; tentatively, D is TRBD1 (5 bases). Trimming removed 4 bases at V and 9 bases at J, with 12 bases between. The CDR3 runs 13 residues. CDR1 is KGHDR, CDR2 SFDVKD, per germline. This CDR3 is CATSDTNQGTIYF. CDR3 nucleotide sequence: TGTGCCACCAGTGACACAAACCAGGGCACCATATATTTT.

The CDR3 region is CASSLSGTGGFYEQYF. As DNA, the CDR3 is TGTGCCAGCAGCTTAAGCGGGACAGGAGGTTTCTACGAGCAGTACTTC. The V gene is TRBV7-6, the J gene TRBJ2-7, with D possibly being TRBD1 (8 bases). Germline CDR1 SGHVS, CDR2 FNYEAQ. V lost 2 bases to trimming and J lost 3 bases, with 17 bases between them. This CDR3 has 16 amino acids.

This chain links TRBV7-2 with TRBJ2-1; 8 bases fit TRBD2. The germline CDR1 and CDR2 sequences are SGHTA and FQGNSA. J gave up 8 bases and V 1 base, and 7 bases lay outside the gene matches. This CDR3 is built from 15 residues. The CDR3 nucleotides are TGTGCCAGCAGCTTAGGGCTCGGCGGGAGGCATGAGCAGTTCTTC. Residues: CASSLGLGGRHEQFF.